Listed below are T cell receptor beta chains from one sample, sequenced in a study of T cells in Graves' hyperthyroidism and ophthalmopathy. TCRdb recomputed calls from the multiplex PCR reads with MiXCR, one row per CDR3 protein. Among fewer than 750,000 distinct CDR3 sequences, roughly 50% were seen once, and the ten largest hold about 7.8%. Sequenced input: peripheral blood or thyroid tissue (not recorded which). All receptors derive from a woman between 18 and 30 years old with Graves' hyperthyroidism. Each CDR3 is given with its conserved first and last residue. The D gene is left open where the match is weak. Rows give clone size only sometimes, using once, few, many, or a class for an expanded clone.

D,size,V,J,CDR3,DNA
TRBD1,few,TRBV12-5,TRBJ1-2,CASGLKLGTGSPLNGYTF,TGTGCTAGTGGTTTGAAACTTGGGACAGGGTCCCCTCTGAATGGCTACACCTTC
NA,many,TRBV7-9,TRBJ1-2,CASSILEKENYGYTF,TGTGCCAGCAGCATACTTGAGAAGGAGAACTATGGCTACACCTTC
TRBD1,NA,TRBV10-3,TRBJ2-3,CAISGMGQLADTQYF,TGTGCCATCAGTGGAATGGGACAGTTGGCAGATACGCAGTATTTT
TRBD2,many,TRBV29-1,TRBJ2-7,CSVDRLAGASYEQYF,TGCAGCGTTGACCGACTAGCGGGAGCCTCCTACGAGCAGTACTTC
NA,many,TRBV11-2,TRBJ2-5,CASSLISSLGTQYF,TGTGCCAGCAGCTTAATCAGTTCCTTGGGGACCCAGTACTTC
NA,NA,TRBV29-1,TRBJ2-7,CSLEGFYEQYF,TGCAGCTTGGAGGGGTTTTACGAGCAGTACTTC
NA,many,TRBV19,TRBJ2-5,CASSIDRGTQYF,TGTGCCAGTAGTATAGATCGGGGGACCCAGTACTTC
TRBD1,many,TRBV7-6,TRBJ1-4,CASSRDRGQEKLFF,TGTGCCAGCAGCCGGGACAGGGGGCAAGAAAAACTGTTTTTT
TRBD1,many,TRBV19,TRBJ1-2,CASSTGQGSYGYTF,TGTGCCAGTAGTACGGGACAGGGTTCCTATGGCTACACCTTC
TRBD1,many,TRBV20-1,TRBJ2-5,CSAFRQGGDQETQYF,TGCAGTGCTTTTCGACAGGGGGGAGATCAAGAGACCCAGTACTTC